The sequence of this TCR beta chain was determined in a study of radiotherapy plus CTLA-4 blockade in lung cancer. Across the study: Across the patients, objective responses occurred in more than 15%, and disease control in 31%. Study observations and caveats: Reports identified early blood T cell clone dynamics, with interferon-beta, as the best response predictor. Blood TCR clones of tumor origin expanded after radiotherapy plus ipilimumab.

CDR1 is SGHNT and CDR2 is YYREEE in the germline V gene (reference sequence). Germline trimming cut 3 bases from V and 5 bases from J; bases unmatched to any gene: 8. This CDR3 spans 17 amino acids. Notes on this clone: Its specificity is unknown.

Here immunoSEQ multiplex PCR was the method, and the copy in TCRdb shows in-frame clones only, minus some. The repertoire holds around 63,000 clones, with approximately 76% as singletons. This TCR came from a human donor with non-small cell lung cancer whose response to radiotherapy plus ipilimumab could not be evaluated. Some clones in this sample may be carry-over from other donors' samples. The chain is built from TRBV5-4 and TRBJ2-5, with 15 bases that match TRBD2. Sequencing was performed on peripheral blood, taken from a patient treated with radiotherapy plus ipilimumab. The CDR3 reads CASSWRTSGGAGETQYF. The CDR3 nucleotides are TGTGCCAGCAGCTGGAGGACTAGCGGGGGGGCCGGGGAGACCCAGTACTTC. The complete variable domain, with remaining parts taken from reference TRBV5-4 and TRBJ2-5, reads ETGVTQSPTHLIKTRGQQVTLRCSSQSGHNTVSWYQQALGQGPQFIFQYYREEENGRGNFPPRFSGLQFPNYSSELNVNALELDDSALYLCASSWRTSGGAGETQYFGPGTRLLVL.